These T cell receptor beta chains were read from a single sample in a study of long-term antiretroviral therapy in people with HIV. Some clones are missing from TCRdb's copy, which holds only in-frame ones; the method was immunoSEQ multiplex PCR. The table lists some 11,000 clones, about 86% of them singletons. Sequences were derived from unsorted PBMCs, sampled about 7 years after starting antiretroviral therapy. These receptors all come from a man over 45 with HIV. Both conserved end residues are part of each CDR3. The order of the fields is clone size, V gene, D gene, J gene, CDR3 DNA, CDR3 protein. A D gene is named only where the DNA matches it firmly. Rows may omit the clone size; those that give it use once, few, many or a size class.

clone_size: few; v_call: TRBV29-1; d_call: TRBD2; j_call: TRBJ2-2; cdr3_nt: TGCAGCGTTACCGGACTAGCGGGGTCTGGGGAGCTGTTTTTT; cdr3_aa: CSVTGLAGSGELFF
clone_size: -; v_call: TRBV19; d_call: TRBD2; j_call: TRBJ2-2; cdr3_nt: TGTGCCAGTGGACCGCGGGGGGAGGGCGGGGAGCTGTTTTTT; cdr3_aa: CASGPRGEGGELFF
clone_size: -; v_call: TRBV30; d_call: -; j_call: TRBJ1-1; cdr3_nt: TGTGCCTGGGTTGAGGGTTCTACGGGGAACACTGAAGCTTTCTTT; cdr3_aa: CAWVEGSTGNTEAFF
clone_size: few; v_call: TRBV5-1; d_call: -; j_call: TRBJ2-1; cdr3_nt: TGCGCCAGCAGCCCTTTGGCTTTACGGGTGTACTCCTACAATGAGCAGTTCTTC; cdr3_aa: CASSPLALRVYSYNEQFF
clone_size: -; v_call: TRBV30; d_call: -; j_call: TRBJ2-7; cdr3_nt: TGTGCCTGGAGAAACGGGGTCGAGCAGTACTTC; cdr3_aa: CAWRNGVEQYF
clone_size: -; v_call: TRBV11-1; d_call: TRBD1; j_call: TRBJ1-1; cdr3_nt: TGTGCCAGCAGCCTCGGGACAGGGGCCTCTGAAGCTTTCTTT; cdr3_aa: CASSLGTGASEAFF
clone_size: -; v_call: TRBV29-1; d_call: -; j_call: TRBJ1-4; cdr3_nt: TGCAGCGTTGAAACTCTTGGGCTAGGACTGTTTTTT; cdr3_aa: CSVETLGLGLFF
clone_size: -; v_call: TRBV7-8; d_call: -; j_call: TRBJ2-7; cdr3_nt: TGTGCCAGCAGCTTAGGGACACAGACCTTCTACGAGCAGTACTTC; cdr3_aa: CASSLGTQTFYEQYF
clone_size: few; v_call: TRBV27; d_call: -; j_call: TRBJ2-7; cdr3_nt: TGTGCCAGCAGTTTGACCCTAAGCTCCTACGAGCAGTACTTC; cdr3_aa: CASSLTLSSYEQYF
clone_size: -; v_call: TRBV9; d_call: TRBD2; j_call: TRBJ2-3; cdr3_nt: TGTGCCAGCAGCGTAACGGTTAGCGGGGGTCCCACAGATACGCAGTATTTT; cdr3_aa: CASSVTVSGGPTDTQYF
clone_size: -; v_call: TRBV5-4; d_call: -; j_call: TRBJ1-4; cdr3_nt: TGTGCCAGCAGCTTGTTACCAGGAGAAAAACTGTTTTTT; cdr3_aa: CASSLLPGEKLFF
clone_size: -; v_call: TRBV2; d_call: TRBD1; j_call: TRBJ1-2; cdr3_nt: TGTGCCAGCAGTGAGACAGGGTGGGGCTACACCTTC; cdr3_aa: CASSETGWGYTF
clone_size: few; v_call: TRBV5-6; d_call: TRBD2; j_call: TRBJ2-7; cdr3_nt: TGTGCCAGCAGCCAAGACCTAGCGGGGATCTCCTACGAGCAGTACTTC; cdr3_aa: CASSQDLAGISYEQYF
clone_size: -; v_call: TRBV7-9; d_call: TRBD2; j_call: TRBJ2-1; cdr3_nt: TGTGCCAGCAGCAAACGGGGGACTAGCGGGTACAATGAGCAGTTCTTC; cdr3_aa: CASSKRGTSGYNEQFF
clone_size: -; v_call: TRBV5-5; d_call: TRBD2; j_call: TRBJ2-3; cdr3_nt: TGTGCCAGCAGCTTTCCGGGACTAGCGGGGGATAACACAGATACGCAGTATTTT; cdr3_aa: CASSFPGLAGDNTDTQYF
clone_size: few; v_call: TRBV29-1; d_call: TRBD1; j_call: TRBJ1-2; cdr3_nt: TGCAGCGTTTTGACAGGGTCAAGCTATGGCTACACCTTC; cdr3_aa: CSVLTGSSYGYTF
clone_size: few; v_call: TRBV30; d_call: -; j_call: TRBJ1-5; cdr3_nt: TGTGCCTGGAGTATCCCAGGGGCCCCCAATCAGCCCCAGCATTTT; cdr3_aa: CAWSIPGAPNQPQHF
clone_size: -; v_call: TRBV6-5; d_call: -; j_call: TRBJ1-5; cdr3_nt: TGTGCCAGCAGTTACGGGCCTAGCAATCAGCCCCAGCATTTT; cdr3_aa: CASSYGPSNQPQHF
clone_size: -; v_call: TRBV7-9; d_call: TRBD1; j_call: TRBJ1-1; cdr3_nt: TGTGCCAGCAGCCACCGGGACAGGGTGAACACTGAAGCTTTCTTT; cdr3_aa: CASSHRDRVNTEAFF
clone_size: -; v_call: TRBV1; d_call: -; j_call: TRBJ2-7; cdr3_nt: TGCACCAGCAGCCCCGGGACAGATTGGGGCGAGCAGTACTTC; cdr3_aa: CTSSPGTDWGEQYF
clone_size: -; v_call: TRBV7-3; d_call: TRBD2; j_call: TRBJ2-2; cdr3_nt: TGTGCCAGCAGCTCCCTTTGGGTAGCGGGGGGGCCGACCGGGGAGCTGTTTTTT; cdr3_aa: CASSSLWVAGGPTGELFF
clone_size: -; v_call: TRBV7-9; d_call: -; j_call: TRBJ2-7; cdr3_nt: TGTGCCAGCAGCTTAGAGGGGGGGGCAGGGAGACTCTACGAGCAGTACTTC; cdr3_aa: CASSLEGGAGRLYEQYF
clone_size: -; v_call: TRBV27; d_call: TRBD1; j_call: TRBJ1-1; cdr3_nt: TGTGCCAGCAGTTTCCAGTCCCCCGGGACAGACGCTTTTTTGGGCACTGAAGCTTTCTTT; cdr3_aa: CASSFQSPGTDAFLGTEAFF
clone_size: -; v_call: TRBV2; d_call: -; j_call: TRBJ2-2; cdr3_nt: TGTGCCAGCAGTAACAGGGAGAACACCGGGGAGCTGTTTTTT; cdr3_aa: CASSNRENTGELFF
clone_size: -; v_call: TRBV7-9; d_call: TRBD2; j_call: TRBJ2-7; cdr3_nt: TGTGCCAGCAGTCATCTAGCGGGGGAAACCTACGAGCAGTACTTC; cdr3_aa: CASSHLAGETYEQYF
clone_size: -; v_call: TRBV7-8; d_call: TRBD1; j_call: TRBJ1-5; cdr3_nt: TGTGCCAGCAGCCGTCGGACAGGAAATCAGCCCCAGCATTTT; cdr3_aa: CASSRRTGNQPQHF
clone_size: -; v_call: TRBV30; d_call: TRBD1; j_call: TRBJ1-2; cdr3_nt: TGTGCCTGGAGTACAGGGGGTTCAGAGGGCTACACCTTC; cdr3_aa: CAWSTGGSEGYTF
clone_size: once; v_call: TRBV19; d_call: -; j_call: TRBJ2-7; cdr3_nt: TGTGCCAGTTCAAATGGGCACGAGCAGTACTTC; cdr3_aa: CASSNGHEQYF
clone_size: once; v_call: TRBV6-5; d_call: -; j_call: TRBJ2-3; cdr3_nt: TGTGCCAGCAGCTTTGTGGGAGGCGGAACAGATACGCAGTATTTT; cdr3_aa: CASSFVGGGTDTQYF
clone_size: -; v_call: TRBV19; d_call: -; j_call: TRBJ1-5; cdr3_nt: TGTGCCAGTAGCCTCAGAGGGCAGCCCCAGCATTTT; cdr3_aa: CASSLRGQPQHF
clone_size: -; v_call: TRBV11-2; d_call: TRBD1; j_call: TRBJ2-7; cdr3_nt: TGTGCCAGCAGGGACCAGGGGGCCTACGAGCAGTACTTC; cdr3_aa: CASRDQGAYEQYF
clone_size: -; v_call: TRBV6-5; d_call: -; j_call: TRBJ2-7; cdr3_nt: TGTGCCAGCAGTCCGGGGACTTTCTACGAGCAGTACTTC; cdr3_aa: CASSPGTFYEQYF
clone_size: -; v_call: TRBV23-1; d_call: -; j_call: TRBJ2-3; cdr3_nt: TGCGCCAGCAGCCCTAGGAGGGGGGCGTACCGTAGCACAGATACGCAGTATTTT; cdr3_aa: CASSPRRGAYRSTDTQYF
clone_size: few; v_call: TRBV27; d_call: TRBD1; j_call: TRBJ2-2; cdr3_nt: TGTGCCAGCAGGTTGGGACAGGGTGGCACCGGGGAGCTGTTTTTT; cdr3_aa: CASRLGQGGTGELFF
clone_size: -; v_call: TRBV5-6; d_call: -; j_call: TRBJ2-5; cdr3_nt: TGTGCCAGCAGCTTGGTCGTCCGCGAGACCCAGTACTTC; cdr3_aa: CASSLVVRETQYF
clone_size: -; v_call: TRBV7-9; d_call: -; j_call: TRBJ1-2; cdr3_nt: TGTGCCAGCAGCTTAGCTGTTAACTATGGCTACACCTTC; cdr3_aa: CASSLAVNYGYTF
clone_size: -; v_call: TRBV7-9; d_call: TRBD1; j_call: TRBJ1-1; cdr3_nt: TGTGCCAGCAGCTCCGGGACAGGGTGGTACACTGAAGCTTTCTTT; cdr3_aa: CASSSGTGWYTEAFF
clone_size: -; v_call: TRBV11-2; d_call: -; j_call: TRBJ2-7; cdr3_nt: TGTGCCAGCAGCCCCCTGACAAAACTTTACGAGCAGTACTTC; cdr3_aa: CASSPLTKLYEQYF
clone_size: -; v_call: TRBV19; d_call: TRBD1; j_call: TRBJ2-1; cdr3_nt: TGTGCCAGTAGTCTTTGGGACAGCGACAATGAGCAGTTCTTC; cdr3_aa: CASSLWDSDNEQFF
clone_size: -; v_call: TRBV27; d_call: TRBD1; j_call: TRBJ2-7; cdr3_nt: TGTGCCAGCAGCATACAGGGGTACAGCTCCTACGAGCAGTACTTC; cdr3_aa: CASSIQGYSSYEQYF
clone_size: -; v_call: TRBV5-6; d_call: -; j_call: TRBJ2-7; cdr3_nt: TGTGCCAGCAGCTTGAGACTAGGGGCCTACGAGCAGTACTTC; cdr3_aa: CASSLRLGAYEQYF
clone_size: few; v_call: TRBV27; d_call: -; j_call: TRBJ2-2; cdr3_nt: TGTGCCAGCAGTATATGGTCCGGGGAGCTGTTTTTT; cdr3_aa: CASSIWSGELFF
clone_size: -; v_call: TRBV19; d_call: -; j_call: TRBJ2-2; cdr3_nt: TGTGCCAGTAGGAGGGGGGGTCTGGACACCGGGGAGCTGTTTTTT; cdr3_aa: CASRRGGLDTGELFF
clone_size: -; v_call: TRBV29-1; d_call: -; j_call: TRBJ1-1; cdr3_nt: TGCAGCGTTGACCGGGGGACTGAAGCTTTCTTT; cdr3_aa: CSVDRGTEAFF
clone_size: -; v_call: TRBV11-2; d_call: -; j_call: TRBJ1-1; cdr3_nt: TGTGCCAGCAGCTTATTGGGGGCGAACACTGAAGCTTTCTTT; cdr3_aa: CASSLLGANTEAFF
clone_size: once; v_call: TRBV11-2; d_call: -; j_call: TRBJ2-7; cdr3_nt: TGTGCCAGCAGCTTAGACCTGTACGAGCAGTACTTC; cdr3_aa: CASSLDLYEQYF
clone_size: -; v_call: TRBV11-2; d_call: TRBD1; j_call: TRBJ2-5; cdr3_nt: TGTGCCAGCAGCTTGGACAGGGAGGAGACCCAGTACTTC; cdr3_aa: CASSLDREETQYF
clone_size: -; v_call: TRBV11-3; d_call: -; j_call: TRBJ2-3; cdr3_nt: TGTGCCAGCAGCTTAGCTTCCGGAGTAGGCACAGATACGCAGTATTTT; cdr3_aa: CASSLASGVGTDTQYF
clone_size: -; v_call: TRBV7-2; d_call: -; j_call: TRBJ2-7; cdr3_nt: TGTGCCAGCAGCCCAGAGTATGGGCCCTACGAGCAGTACTTC; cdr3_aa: CASSPEYGPYEQYF
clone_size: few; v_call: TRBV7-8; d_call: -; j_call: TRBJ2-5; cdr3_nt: TGTGCCAGCAGCTCAGGGCTACGAGAGACCCAGTACTTC; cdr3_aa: CASSSGLRETQYF
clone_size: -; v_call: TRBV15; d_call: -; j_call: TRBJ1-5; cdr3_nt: TGTGCCACCAGCCCCGGGCGTGAATTTTATAGCAATCAGCCCCAGCATTTT; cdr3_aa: CATSPGREFYSNQPQHF
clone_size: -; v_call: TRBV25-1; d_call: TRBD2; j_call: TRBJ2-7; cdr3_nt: TGTGCCAGCAGTTATTGGGGGGGCTACGAGCAGTACTTC; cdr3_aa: CASSYWGGYEQYF